This T cell receptor (beta chain) was documented in a study of early T cells in non-severe SARS-CoV-2 infection. Individual cDNA molecules received unique molecular identifiers during library preparation. Each CDR3 protein is one row after TCRdb ran MiXCR on the 5' RACE reads. Of 45,000 to 65,000 distinct CDR3 sequences in the sample, 11% were seen once. Germline CDR1 is SGHDN and CDR2 is FVKESK. Trimming cost V 0 bases and J 10 bases, with 13 bases left between them. CDR3 size: 15 residues. This clonotype is termed medium-sized. This sequence joins TRBV14 and TRBJ1-6; D is uncertain. The clonotype originates from an adult who was a healthcare worker with PCR-confirmed SARS-CoV-2 infection or an uninfected control (not recorded which). The sequenced material came from whole blood. CDR3 region: CASSQDYGARSPLHF. CDR3 nucleotide sequence: TGTGCCAGCAGCCAAGATTACGGAGCTAGGTCACCCCTCCACTTT.